Listed below are T cell receptor beta chains from one sample, sequenced in a study of blood T cell repertoires in COVID-19. Profiled with immunoSEQ multiplex PCR; TCRdb holds only in-frame clones, not every one. Seen here are around 380,000 clones, around 87% observed once, and the top ten hold 1% to 1.5%. Sequenced: PBMCs or T cells enriched from blood (not recorded which). These receptors were taken from a young man who had recovered from COVID-19. CDR3s include the opening cysteine and the closing phenylalanine or tryptophan. The D gene is left open where the match is weak. Only part of the rows carry a size: once, few, many, or a class if the clone is expanded.

V gene	clone size	J gene	D gene	CDR3 DNA	CDR3 protein
TRBV5-1	.	TRBJ2-1	TRBD2	TGCGCCAGCAGCTTGGACGGGGGGTCCTACAATGAGCAGTTCTTC	CASSLDGGSYNEQFF
TRBV19	.	TRBJ1-1	.	TGTGCCAGTAGTATGAAAGGGGGGGGCACTGAAGCTTTCTTT	CASSMKGGGTEAFF
TRBV6-5	.	TRBJ1-6	TRBD1	TGTGCCAGCAGTTCCGGGACAGGGAAATCTGGTTCACCCCTCCACTTT	CASSSGTGKSGSPLHF
TRBV21-1	few	TRBJ1-5	.	TGTGCCAGCAGCCTGAAAACGGGGGGGGATCAGCCCCAGCATTTT	CASSLKTGGDQPQHF
TRBV7-2	.	TRBJ2-3	.	TGTGCCAGCCAAATGGGACCGGGACTGAACACAGATACGCAGTATTTT	CASQMGPGLNTDTQYF
TRBV7-2	few	TRBJ1-6	.	TGTGCCAGCAGCGTGGCCTTTTTGGCCCTCCACTTT	CASSVAFLALHF
TRBV27	.	TRBJ1-2	.	TGTGCCAGCAGTTTAGGGACTTACCCCTATGGCTACACCTTC	CASSLGTYPYGYTF
TRBV3-1/TRBV3-2	many	TRBJ2-7	.	TGTGCCAGCAGCCAAGGACTAGCCTACGAGCAGTACTTC	CASSQGLAYEQYF
TRBV4-1	.	TRBJ2-4	.	TGCGCCAGCAGCCAGGGGGGGGCGAGGGCCAAAAACATTCAGTACTTC	CASSQGGARAKNIQYF
TRBV2	.	TRBJ2-1	TRBD1	TGTGCCAGCAGTGAATCGAGACAGGGTAACGAGCAGTTCTTC	CASSESRQGNEQFF
TRBV6-5	.	TRBJ1-6	.	TGTGCCAGCAGTTACTCGGAGCGGTCATCGGCCCTCCACTTT	CASSYSERSSALHF
TRBV19	.	TRBJ1-6	TRBD1	TGTGCCAGTAGTACGACAGGGGGTAACACACCCCTCCACTTT	CASSTTGGNTPLHF
TRBV12-5	once	TRBJ2-1	TRBD2	TGTGCTAGTGGTTTGTGGGGACTAGCGTATGAGCAGTTCTTC	CASGLWGLAYEQFF
TRBV14	few	TRBJ1-2	TRBD1	TGTGCCAGCAGCCAAAGGACAGGGCAAGGCTATGGCTACACCTTC	CASSQRTGQGYGYTF
TRBV9	.	TRBJ2-1	.	TGTGCCAGCAGCGTGGACTTGGTTGAGCAGTTCTTC	CASSVDLVEQFF
TRBV6-5	.	TRBJ1-1	TRBD1	TGTGCCAGCAGTTACGGGACAGGGTCGGGCACTGAAGCTTTCTTT	CASSYGTGSGTEAFF
TRBV7-2	.	TRBJ1-5	.	TGTGCCAGCAGCTTAGTGGTTGCGTCAGGCGAGATGAGGCCCCAGCATTTT	CASSLVVASGEMRPQHF
TRBV7-2	.	TRBJ2-7	TRBD2	TGTGCCAGCAGCAGCGGGGGCCGTCCCTACGAGCAGTACTTC	CASSSGGRPYEQYF
TRBV5-1	.	TRBJ2-5	TRBD1	TGCGCCAGCAGCCCACAGGGGTTCCAAGAGACCCAGTACTTC	CASSPQGFQETQYF
TRBV6-5	once	TRBJ2-3	TRBD2	TGTGCCAGCATAACCAGCGGGGGAAACACAGATACGCAGTATTTT	CASITSGGNTDTQYF
TRBV3-1/TRBV3-2	once	TRBJ1-2	TRBD1	TGTGCCAGCGGGACAGGGGAATTCTACACCTTC	CASGTGEFYTF
TRBV6-5	.	TRBJ1-2	TRBD1	TGTGCCAGCAATACAGGGGCCGGCTATGGCTACACCTTC	CASNTGAGYGYTF
TRBV7-9	.	TRBJ1-4	TRBD1	TGTGCCAGCAGACAACACGTCAGGGGGGATGAAAAACTGTTTTTT	CASRQHVRGDEKLFF
TRBV30	.	TRBJ1-3	TRBD1	TGTGCCTGGTGTGACAGGGGGTCTGGAAACACCATATATTTT	CAWCDRGSGNTIYF
TRBV27	.	TRBJ2-7	.	TGTGCCAGCAGTTTTGGTTTTCTCGCGGCAGCTCCTACCTACGAGCAGTACTTC	CASSFGFLAAAPTYEQYF
TRBV27	.	TRBJ2-3	TRBD2	TGTGCCAGCAGTTCATGGACTAGCGGGGTTTCAGATACGCAGTATTTT	CASSSWTSGVSDTQYF
TRBV27	.	TRBJ1-1	TRBD1	TGTGCCAGCAGCAAAGACAGGGGTTACAAAGCTTTCTTT	CASSKDRGYKAFF
TRBV2	.	TRBJ1-5	TRBD1	TGTGCCAGCAAGACCGGGACAGTTGATCAGCCCCAGCATTTT	CASKTGTVDQPQHF
TRBV28	.	TRBJ1-2	.	TGTGCCAGCAGTTTTATCGGTACCTATGGCTACACCTTC	CASSFIGTYGYTF
TRBV12-5	once	TRBJ1-5	.	TGTGCTAGTGGTTTGGTACAAGGGAGCGAAAGCAATCAGCCCCAGCATTTT	CASGLVQGSESNQPQHF
TRBV10-1	once	TRBJ1-6	.	TGCGCCAGCAGTGCCGGACTCTTGCAGTCACCCCTCCACTTT	CASSAGLLQSPLHF
TRBV18	.	TRBJ1-1	TRBD1	TGTGCCAGCTCACCACGCAAAATGGACAGGGACGCTTTCTTT	CASSPRKMDRDAFF
TRBV6-4	.	TRBJ1-6	.	TGTGCCAGCAGTGAGGGGGGTTGGAATTCACCCCTCCACTTT	CASSEGGWNSPLHF
TRBV3-1/TRBV3-2	few	TRBJ1-1	TRBD1	TGTGCCAGCAGCCAGCTTACCACAGGGGCGAGTTTCACTGAAGCTTTCTTT	CASSQLTTGASFTEAFF
TRBV3-1/TRBV3-2	once	TRBJ2-3	TRBD2	TGTGCCAGCAGCCCGGGGGAGGGGCGAAATACGCAGTATTTT	CASSPGEGRNTQYF
TRBV29-1	.	TRBJ1-1	.	TGCAGCGCCGGAGACGGCCTGAACACTGAAGCTTTCTTT	CSAGDGLNTEAFF
TRBV30	.	TRBJ1-2	TRBD1	TGTGCCTGGTACAGGGGTCGGCCTTATGGCTACACCTTC	CAWYRGRPYGYTF
TRBV6-2/TRBV6-3	.	TRBJ2-7	.	TGTGCCAGCAGCCAACAGGGTGACGAGCAGTACTTC	CASSQQGDEQYF
TRBV6-5	.	TRBJ1-6	.	TGTGCCAGCACCTACGGGGGGGGCCGCTCACCCCTCCACTTT	CASTYGGGRSPLHF
TRBV18	.	TRBJ1-6	TRBD1	TGTGCCAGCTCACCGTCTCAGACAGGGGGCAATTCACCCCTCCACTTT	CASSPSQTGGNSPLHF
TRBV2	few	TRBJ2-7	TRBD2	TGTGCCAGCAGTTGGGACGGGACTAGTACGTTCTACGAGCAGTACTTC	CASSWDGTSTFYEQYF
TRBV6-5	few	TRBJ2-5	TRBD1	TGTGCCAGCAGGAGACAGGGGGCGCGGGAGACCCAGTACTTC	CASRRQGARETQYF
TRBV7-2	.	TRBJ2-1	TRBD1	TGTGCCAGCAGCGCTCCGTGGACAGGGAAGAGCTATGAGCAGTTCTTC	CASSAPWTGKSYEQFF
TRBV30	.	TRBJ1-2	.	TGTGCCTGGACCCCGGGGAGGCGCGGCTACACCTTC	CAWTPGRRGYTF
TRBV19	.	TRBJ1-5	TRBD1	TGTGCCAGTAGCCGGGGACAGTCCAGCAATCAGCCCCAGCATTTT	CASSRGQSSNQPQHF
TRBV12-3/TRBV12-4	.	TRBJ1-5	.	TGTGCCAGCAGTGGGGGGGGGAATCAGCCCCAGCATTTT	CASSGGGNQPQHF
TRBV19	.	TRBJ2-7	.	TGTGCCAGTAGTAAGGCCCGAGGGCTGGAGCACCACTTC	CASSKARGLEHHF
TRBV7-9	.	TRBJ1-2	.	TGTGCCAGTTGGAACAGTGCCCGGTATGGCTACACCTTC	CASWNSARYGYTF
TRBV30	.	TRBJ2-3	.	TGTGCCTGGAGTCCCCGGAGCACAGATACGCAGTATTTT	CAWSPRSTDTQYF
TRBV9	.	TRBJ1-2	.	TGTGCCAGCAGCGTAACCGGGATTGTAGCTAACTATGGCTACACCTTC	CASSVTGIVANYGYTF